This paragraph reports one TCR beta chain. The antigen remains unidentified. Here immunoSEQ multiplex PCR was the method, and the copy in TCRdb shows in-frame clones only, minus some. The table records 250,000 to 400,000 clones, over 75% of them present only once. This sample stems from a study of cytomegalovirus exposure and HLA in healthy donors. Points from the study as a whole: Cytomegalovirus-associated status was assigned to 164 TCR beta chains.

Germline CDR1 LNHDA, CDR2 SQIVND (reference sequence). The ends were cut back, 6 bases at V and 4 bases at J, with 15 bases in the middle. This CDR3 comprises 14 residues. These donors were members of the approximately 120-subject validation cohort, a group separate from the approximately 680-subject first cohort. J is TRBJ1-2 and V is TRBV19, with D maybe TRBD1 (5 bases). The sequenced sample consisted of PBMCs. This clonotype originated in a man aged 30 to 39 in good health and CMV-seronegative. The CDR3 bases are TGTGCCAGTAGGCTCGCGGGGGGACGCTATGGCTACACCTTC. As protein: CASRLAGGRYGYTF.